This T cell receptor (beta chain) was identified in a study of shared clonotypes between healthy human individuals. The overall study: Donors consisted of two women and a few men between 18 and 49. The study used three CD4 naive, three CD4 memory, two CD8 naive and one CD8 memory plate per donor.

Trimming cost V 10 bases and J 5 bases; bases outside gene matches: 9. Germline loops: CDR1 ENHRY, CDR2 SYGVKD. CDR3 length: 14 amino acids. Study-wide results and limits: A reduction in generation probabilities was seen for non-shared clonotypes relative to those shared by all four donors. In this cohort, only blood was sampled, and tissue repertoires likely differ.

For this clone: Its antigen is currently unknown.

Data came from immunoSEQ multiplex PCR; TCRdb stores just in-frame clones and leaves some out. The data contain around 510,000 clones, 95% to 96% of them seen just once; the ten biggest clones take up 0.05% to 0.08%. The sequence was obtained from a woman aged 25 to 39 in good health. The material sequenced was naive CD4+ T cells sorted from blood. Described subset: CD45RA+ positively selected. The chain joins TRBV10-3 to TRBJ1-5, with 9 bases that match TRBD1. CDR3: CATGEWDRDQPQHF. CDR3 nucleotides: TGTGCCACAGGCGAATGGGACAGGGATCAGCCCCAGCATTTT.